This passage covers 10 T cell receptor beta chains from one sample sequenced in a study of T-cell memory formation after mild COVID-19 (dated by TCRdb to the early 2020s). Library preparation employed 5' RACE. Sequencing relied on an Illumina NovaSeq 6000. TCRdb handled the public reads itself, with Q25 trimming in fastp and clone calling in MiXCR, and kept productive beta chains. All rows with the same CDR3 protein become a single entry with the most common DNA and genes. The table for this sample lists hundreds of thousands of distinct CDR3 sequences; roughly 18% of them were counted only once. More than 9% of the sample is taken by the ten largest. Specimen: PBMCs or a T cell subset sorted from them (not recorded which). The receptor set was obtained from an adult woman who had mild COVID-19 (a few samples of this study predate the infection). The sample titles of this study are shuffled in the database, so cell type and time point are left out; the donor was told from shared clones.

The rearrangement uses TRBV7-2 and TRBJ2-7, with 8 bases identical to TRBD1. V lost 3 bases, J lost 1 base, and 5 bases stayed unmatched. CDR1 and CDR2 (germline): SGHTA, FQGNSA. This CDR3 region has 15 residues. CDR3 residues: CASSLTRTGSYEQYF. The CDR3 nucleotides read TGTGCCAGCAGCTTGACGAGGACAGGGTCCTACGAGCAGTACTTC. The whole variable domain, remainder taken from reference TRBV7-2 and TRBJ2-7, is GAGVSQSPSNKVTEKGKDVELRCDPISGHTALYWYRQSLGQGLEFLIYFQGNSAPDKSGLPSDRFSAERTGGSVSTLTIQRTQQEDSAVYLCASSLTRTGSYEQYFGPGTRLTVT.

The chain couples TRBV7-6 to TRBJ2-7; 7 bases map to TRBD2. The V segment lost 0 bases and the J segment 5 bases; nucleotides outside the gene matches: 10. Germline assignment: CDR1 SGHVS and CDR2 FNYEAQ. The length of the CDR3 is 16 residues. In DNA, the CDR3 is TGTGCCAGCAGCTTAGCGGGGACTACCCTCTATGACGAGCAGTACTTC. The encoded protein is CASSLAGTTLYDEQYF. Combining the CDR3 with reference TRBV7-6 and TRBJ2-7 gives the whole variable domain GAGVSQSPRYKVTKRGQDVALRCDPISGHVSLYWYRQALGQGPEFLTYFNYEAQQDKSGLPNDRFSAERPEGSISTLTIQRTEQRDSAMYRCASSLAGTTLYDEQYFGPGTRLTVT.

The CDR3 region is CASSQLQGAGTEAFF. DNA of the CDR3: TGTGCCAGCAGCCAATTACAGGGGGCGGGCACTGAAGCTTTCTTT. V and J are TRBV4-2 and TRBJ1-1; 9 bases fit TRBD1. The length of the CDR3 is 15 residues. Trimming cost V 2 bases and J 4 bases; bases outside gene matches: 5. Germline V gene sequence: CDR1 LGHNA, CDR2 YNFKEQ.

The sample holds a few counts of this clonotype. The chain recombines TRBV9 with TRBJ2-2; 8 positions agree with TRBD2. The CDR3 contains 14 residues. Germline V gene sequence: CDR1 SGDLS, CDR2 YYNGEE. V was pared by 0 bases and J by 7 bases, with 2 bases of the junction left unmatched. DNA for the CDR3: TGTGCCAGCAGCGTAGGAACTAGCGGCGGGGAGCTGTTTTTT. This translates into CASSVGTSGGELFF. The whole variable domain, remainder taken from reference TRBV9 and TRBJ2-2, is DSGVTQTPKHLITATGQRVTLRCSPRSGDLSVYWYQQSLDQGLQFLIQYYNGEERAKGNILERFSAQQFPDLHSELNLSSLELGDSALYFCASSVGTSGGELFFGEGSRLTVL.

This clonotype has just a few counts. The J gene is TRBJ1-1, the V gene TRBV9; the D gene is possibly TRBD1 (5 bases). Germline lookup yields CDR1 SGDLS and CDR2 YYNGEE. There are 13 residues in the CDR3. V dropped 2 bases and J dropped 8 bases, with 13 bases sitting between them. CDR3: CASSVARRGEAFF. CDR3 nucleotide sequence: TGTGCCAGCAGCGTGGCCAGGAGGGGCGAAGCTTTCTTT. The full variable domain, completed using reference TRBV9 and TRBJ1-1, is DSGVTQTPKHLITATGQRVTLRCSPRSGDLSVYWYQQSLDQGLQFLIQYYNGEERAKGNILERFSAQQFPDLHSELNLSSLELGDSALYFCASSVARRGEAFFGQGTRLTVV.

This clonotype came up a few times. The chain links TRBV30 to TRBJ2-7; 9 bases agree with TRBD1. Germline loops: CDR1 GTSNPN, CDR2 SVGIG (reference sequence). V lost 2 bases to trimming and J lost 6 bases; unmatched junction nucleotides: 5. This CDR3 has 13 residues. As DNA, the CDR3 is TGTGCCTGGAGTTGGGACAGGGCCTCCGAGCAGTACTTC. Translating it yields CAWSWDRASEQYF.

This clonotype has a handful of counts. The chain recombines TRBV4-3 with TRBJ2-2; D call uncertain. Germline CDR1 and CDR2: LGHNA and YSLEER. V gave up 0 bases and J gave up 8 bases, with 13 bases separating them. CDR3 length: 15 residues. CDR3 sequence reads: CASSQDYVVQGELFF. In nucleotides, the CDR3 is TGCGCCAGCAGCCAAGATTACGTGGTCCAAGGGGAGCTGTTTTTT.

The chain uses TRBV7-9 and TRBJ2-2; 8 bases match TRBD2. With V trimmed by 1 base and J by 9 bases, 4 bases remained unmatched. CDR1 is SEHNR and CDR2 is FQNEAQ in the germline V gene (reference sequence). This CDR3 contains 14 residues. The CDR3: CASSLDGGARELFF. In DNA form, the CDR3 reads TGTGCCAGCAGCTTAGACGGGGGGGCCCGGGAGCTGTTTTTT.

The chain is built from TRBV12-3 or TRBV12-4 and TRBJ1-5; a possible D gene is TRBD1 (5 bases). V lost 5 bases and J 7 bases, leaving 18 bases between the germline ends. The CDR3 extends over 15 amino acids. DNA for the CDR3: TGTGCCAGCAGTCCCCACCTGGGGACCGGGCAGCCCCAGCATTTT. Translated, it gives CASSPHLGTGQPQHF.

This clonotype was seen at least ten times. This chain links TRBV7-9 with TRBJ2-7, with TRBD2 identical over 7 bases. CDR1 is SEHNR and CDR2 is FQNEAQ in the germline V gene (reference sequence). This CDR3 contains 16 residues. The ends lost 2 bases at V and 0 bases at J; junction bases unmatched: 7. The CDR3 protein is CASSLRLAELSYEQYF. The CDR3 nucleotides read TGTGCCAGCAGCTTAAGGCTAGCGGAGCTCTCCTACGAGCAGTACTTC.